Below, 30 T cell receptor beta chains from the same sample are listed, as sequenced in a study of T cells in Graves' hyperthyroidism and ophthalmopathy. It was RNA transcripts that yielded the amplified TCR beta CDR3 regions. First-round RT-PCR targeting the TCR CDR3 was performed with the HTBI primer set. MiXCR was run by TCRdb on the multiplex PCR reads, yielding one entry per CDR3 protein. Of 400,000 to 550,000 distinct CDR3 sequences listed, approximately 25% are singletons. Specimen: blood. These receptors were taken from a woman younger than 45 with Graves' ophthalmopathy.

This chain connects TRBV6-1 to TRBJ1-1; D is uncertain. Trimming shortened V by 4 bases and J by 1 base, and 7 bases separated the two germline ends. Germline V gene lookup returns CDR1 MNHNS and CDR2 SASEGT. The CDR3 extends over 13 amino acids. In DNA form, the CDR3 reads TGTGCCAGCAGTGGGACTACGAACACTGAAGCTTTCTTT. Translated: CASSGTTNTEAFF.

Ten or more counts support this clonotype. The chain employs TRBV6-5 and TRBJ1-2, with D perhaps TRBD1 (5 bases). V was trimmed by 0 bases and J by 6 bases, leaving 20 bases between them. This CDR3 region has 17 residues. Germline V gives CDR1 MNHEY, CDR2 SVGAGI. The CDR3 coding sequence is TGTGCCAGCAGTTACTCGGGCTCGACAGCCCTCGGTGATGGCTACACCTTC. It codes for CASSYSGSTALGDGYTF.

The V call is TRBV30, the J call TRBJ1-2, with TRBD1 matching 7 bases. Germline CDR1 is GTSNPN and CDR2 is SVGIG (reference sequence). V shed 7 bases and J 5 bases; nucleotides not matched to a gene: 7. The CDR3 sequence is 12 residues long. Written as DNA, the CDR3 is TGTGCCTTCGGGACAGACCCTTATGGCTACACCTTC. Translated, it gives CAFGTDPYGYTF.

Only one count was recorded for this clonotype. V and J are TRBV11-2 and TRBJ1-2; D is uncertain. This CDR3 contains 15 residues. The germline V gene has CDR1 SGHAT and CDR2 FQNNGV. V lost 1 base to trimming and J lost 2 bases, with 11 bases between them. Here the CDR3 DNA reads TGTGCCAGCAGCTTAGTGGCAGGAGGGAACTATGGCTACACCTTC. Protein product: CASSLVAGGNYGYTF.

In this sample, this clonotype turned up a few times. The V gene is TRBV30, the J gene TRBJ2-5; 7 nucleotides line up with TRBD1. The trim removed 4 bases at V and 2 bases at J, leaving 10 bases unmatched. The CDR3 consists of 15 residues. CDR1 is GTSNPN and CDR2 is SVGIG in the germline V gene (reference sequence). CDR3 sequence (DNA): TGTGCCTGGACTACCGGGACAGCGATACAAGAGACCCAGTACTTC. Translating it yields CAWTTGTAIQETQYF.

This clonotype has only a few counts. This chain connects TRBV5-1 to TRBJ1-1; D is possibly TRBD1 (5 bases). The CDR3 length is 15 residues. From germline, CDR1 is SGHRS and CDR2 YFSETQ. Trimming shortened V by 0 bases and J by 1 base, and 10 bases separated the two germline ends. In DNA, the CDR3 is TGCGCCAGCAGCTTGGACGGGACGGGGAACACTGAAGCTTTCTTT. Protein: CASSLDGTGNTEAFF.

The V gene is TRBV12-5, the J gene TRBJ1-5; no clear D. The ends were cut back, 2 bases at V and 0 bases at J, with 11 bases in the middle. CDR1 and CDR2 from the germline V gene are LGHNT and FRNRAP. CDR3 size: 16 residues. CDR3 amino acids: CASGLPEAYSNQPQHF. CDR3 DNA: TGTGCTAGTGGTTTGCCGGAAGCTTATAGCAATCAGCCCCAGCATTTT.

This clonotype was detected only a few times. The chain carries TRBV2 and TRBJ1-1, with 9 bases fitting TRBD1. J was trimmed by 6 bases and V by 5 bases; bases with no gene match: 16. This CDR3 region has 17 residues. Germline V gene sequence: CDR1 SNHLY, CDR2 FYNNEI. CDR3 bases: TGTGCCAGCAGTATCACCCGACAGGGGGACTGGTCCGCTGAAGCTTTCTTT. Translating gives CASSITRQGDWSAEAFF.

This clonotype has just a few counts. The CDR3 here is CASSHGQGAEAFF. The CDR3 bases are TGTGCCAGCAGCCACGGACAGGGGGCTGAAGCTTTCTTT. V is TRBV11-2 and J is TRBJ1-1, with TRBD1 matching over 10 bases. The V gene end was trimmed by 5 bases and the J gene end by 6 bases; junction bases not matched to a gene: 3. The CDR3 totals 13 residues. Germline CDR1 and CDR2: SGHAT and FQNNGV.

The sample holds many counts of this clonotype. V gene TRBV4-3 combines with J gene TRBJ2-7; D might be TRBD2 (5 bases). V shed 0 bases and J shed 6 bases, with 12 bases lying between them. Germline CDR1 LGHNA, CDR2 YSLEER. The CDR3 totals 14 residues. The CDR3 nucleotides are TGCGCCAGCAGCCAAGACGGGGTTAGGTCCGAGCAGTACTTC. Its translation: CASSQDGVRSEQYF.

There are many counts of this clonotype. This rearrangement joins TRBV11-2 to TRBJ2-5, with 7 bases lining up with TRBD2. The V gene's germline CDR1 is SGHAT and CDR2 FQNNGV. The CDR3 loop spans 17 amino acids. V dropped 3 bases and J dropped 3; count of bases not matched to a gene: 13. Written as DNA, the CDR3 is TGTGCCAGCAGCTTTAGGCCAGGAAACGGGGGGAAAGAGACCCAGTACTTC. This codes for CASSFRPGNGGKETQYF.

This clonotype showed up many times. This chain connects TRBV20-1 to TRBJ1-2; no definite D call. V shed 3 bases and J shed 4 bases, with 6 bases lying between them. CDR1 and CDR2 from the germline V gene are DFQATT and SNEGSKA (reference sequence). CDR3 size: 11 residues. CDR3 residues: CSARTFYGYTF. Written as DNA, the CDR3 is TGCAGTGCTAGGACTTTCTATGGCTACACCTTC.

Here the CDR3 DNA reads TGTGCCAGCACGGATCGCGGGTTCAGCTCCTACGAGCAGTACTTC. Its protein product is CASTDRGFSSYEQYF. The chain couples TRBV28 to TRBJ2-7; tentative D call: TRBD2 (5 bases). The CDR3 extends over 15 amino acids. The germline gives CDR1 MDHEN, CDR2 SYDVKM. V was trimmed by 7 bases and J by 0 bases, leaving 16 bases between them.

The V and J genes are TRBV19 and TRBJ2-6; D is uncertain. With 10 bases removed from V and 0 bases from J, the gap between germline ends came to 7 bases. The CDR3 has 13 amino acids. Germline V gene sequence: CDR1 LNHDA, CDR2 SQIVND (reference sequence). Written as DNA, the CDR3 is TGTGCCACCCGCCACTCTGGGGCCAACGTCCTGACTTTC. It translates to CATRHSGANVLTF.

This clonotype was seen ten or more times. DNA for the CDR3: TGTGCCAGCAGAAAAACAGGGGGCACAGGGGAGACCCAGTACTTC. Amino acids: CASRKTGGTGETQYF. V gene TRBV6-1 combines with J gene TRBJ2-5; 9 bases agree with TRBD1. The CDR3 is 15 amino acids. V shed 6 bases and J 5 bases; nucleotides not matched to a gene: 10. Germline assignment: CDR1 MNHNS and CDR2 SASEGT.

The J gene is TRBJ1-1, the V gene TRBV11-2; 8 bases align to TRBD1. The V gene end was trimmed by 5 bases and the J gene end by 1 base; junction bases not matched to a gene: 6. There are 15 residues in the CDR3. The V gene's germline CDR1 is SGHAT and CDR2 FQNNGV. The CDR3 is CASSRPGTGNTEAFF. The CDR3 nucleotides read TGTGCCAGCAGCCGTCCCGGGACAGGGAACACTGAAGCTTTCTTT.

As concerns this clonotype: A read error may explain this, as a much larger clone is one base away. The J gene is TRBJ2-5, the V gene TRBV6-5; D is tentatively TRBD1 or TRBD2 (5 bases each). This CDR3 region has 15 residues. Germline V gene lookup returns CDR1 MNHEY and CDR2 SVGAGI. The CDR3 sequence is CASGYSDGTQETQYF. The CDR3 nucleotides are TGTGCCAGCGGTTACTCGGACGGGACCCAAGAGACCCAGTACTTC.

The chain has TRBV28 and TRBJ2-7; perhaps TRBD1 as D (6 bases). The CDR3 has 16 residues. V was pared by 3 bases and J by 3 bases, with 18 bases between. Germline V CDR1 and CDR2: MDHEN, SYDVKM. The CDR3 reads CASSLEETGLLYEQYF. DNA of the CDR3: TGTGCCAGCAGTTTGGAGGAGACAGGACTCCTCTACGAGCAGTACTTC.

This clonotype has a count of ten or more. The chain employs TRBV19 and TRBJ1-2; D gene unclear. The germline V gene encodes CDR1 LNHDA and CDR2 SQIVND (reference sequence). This CDR3 has 15 amino acids. Trimming left V 3 bases short and J 5 bases short, with 16 bases between. The CDR3 region is CASSMRQTTTYGYTF. CDR3 in DNA: TGTGCCAGTAGTATGCGGCAGACAACCACTTATGGCTACACCTTC.

In this sample, this clonotype turned up a few times. The rearrangement links TRBV12-3 or TRBV12-4 to TRBJ1-6; 9 bases match TRBD1. The CDR3 runs to 16 residues. V was pared by 4 bases and J by 7 bases, with 8 bases of the junction left unmatched. The CDR3 bases are TGTGCCAGCAGTTATTTAACCGGGACAGGGAATTCACCCCTCCACTTT. Protein sequence: CASSYLTGTGNSPLHF.

This clonotype appeared many times. The chain joins TRBV27 to TRBJ2-7; possible D gene TRBD2, 6 bases. The CDR3 has 15 amino acids. Germline V gene lookup returns CDR1 MNHEY and CDR2 SMNVEV (reference sequence). Trimming took 2 bases from V and 0 from J, leaving 11 bases between them. This CDR3 is CASSLGRDFSYEQYF. The CDR3 DNA is TGTGCCAGCAGTTTAGGTCGGGACTTCTCCTACGAGCAGTACTTC.

This clonotype was observed many times. The rearrangement links TRBV7-2 to TRBJ1-3, with D hard to call. CDR1 and CDR2 from the germline V gene are SGHTA and FQGNSA. V shed 5 bases and J shed 4 bases, with 12 bases lying between them. The CDR3 has 14 residues. CDR3 protein: CASSQDSSGNTIYF. CDR3 in DNA: TGTGCCAGCAGCCAAGACTCTTCAGGAAACACCATATATTTT.

Ten or more counts support this clonotype. This chain uses TRBV9 with TRBJ1-3, with D possibly TRBD1 on 6 matching bases. The V end lost 3 bases, the J end lost 0 bases, and 19 bases lay between the germline ends. The CDR3 is made up of 18 amino acids. Germline CDR1 reads SGDLS; CDR2 reads YYNGEE. CDR3 nucleotide sequence: TGTGCCAGCAGCGCGGGGCTTCGGGACACTTTCTCTGGAAACACCATATATTTT. Its protein is CASSAGLRDTFSGNTIYF.

The chain recombines TRBV6-2 or TRBV6-3 with TRBJ2-7, with a weak D call TRBD2 (5 bases). V was trimmed by 6 bases and J by 5 bases, leaving 20 bases between them. Germline V gene lookup returns CDR1 MNHEY and CDR2 SVGEGT. The CDR3 spans 15 residues. The CDR3: CASSPMGPWGDEQYF. CDR3 nucleotide sequence: TGTGCCAGCAGCCCCATGGGCCCATGGGGAGACGAGCAGTACTTC.

The V call is TRBV15, the J call TRBJ2-5; maybe TRBD1 (7 bases). The CDR3 contains 13 residues. The germline V gene encodes CDR1 LNHNV and CDR2 YYDKDF (reference sequence). Trimming stripped 5 bases from V and 5 bases from J, with 12 bases between. CDR3 protein: CATSQGGIETQYF. The CDR3 DNA is TGTGCCACCAGCCAGGGGGGTATCGAGACCCAGTACTTC.

This clonotype came up a few times. This chain uses TRBV5-5 with TRBJ1-5, with a possible D match to TRBD1 (5 bases). Deletions cut 0 bases from V and 6 bases from J, with 7 bases between. This CDR3 has 13 residues. CDR1 and CDR2 from the germline V gene are SGHKS and YYEKEE (reference sequence). CDR3 sequence (DNA): TGTGCCAGCAGCTTGGGACAGATTCAGCCCCAGCATTTT. It encodes CASSLGQIQPQHF.

This clonotype was observed a handful of times. The chain recombines TRBV5-1 with TRBJ2-7; D uncertain. CDR1 is SGHRS and CDR2 is YFSETQ in the germline V gene. V was clipped by 0 bases and J by 5 bases, with 9 bases between them. There are 13 residues in the CDR3. The CDR3 bases are TGCGCCAGCAGCTTGGAGGGTAACGACGAGCAGTACTTC. Its protein product is CASSLEGNDEQYF.

The chain links TRBV11-2 to TRBJ2-5, with a possible D match to TRBD2 (5 bases). This CDR3 spans 15 amino acids. The V end was cut by 5 bases, the J end by 5 bases, with 18 bases between. The germline CDR1 and CDR2 sequences are SGHAT and FQNNGV. DNA for the CDR3: TGTGCCAGCAGCCCCAGCGGCTCCATTGGGGAGACCCAGTACTTC. This encodes CASSPSGSIGETQYF.

This clonotype was observed a handful of times. V is TRBV19 and J is TRBJ2-6; TRBD1 might be the D (6 bases). Trimming stripped 6 bases from V and 0 bases from J, with 15 bases between. The germline CDR1 and CDR2 sequences are LNHDA and SQIVND (reference sequence). CDR3 length: 17 amino acids. CDR3 nucleotide sequence: TGTGCCAGTAGCTCCCAGGGGCGTTTCTCTGGGGCCAACGTCCTGACTTTC. Protein: CASSSQGRFSGANVLTF.

This clonotype was found many times. One end of the junction does not line up with germline, which may come from a read error. The chain recombines TRBV6-5 with TRBJ2-5; D possibly uses TRBD1 or TRBD2 (5 bases each). The CDR3 is 16 amino acids. Germline V gene lookup returns CDR1 MNHEY and CDR2 SVGAGI. Here the CDR3 reads CAGSYPQTFGGETQYF. The DNA for the CDR3 is TGTGCCGGCAGTTATCCACAGACTTTTGGGGGAGAGACCCAGTACTTC.